This TCR beta chain was sequenced during a study of blood T cells in healthy people across ages. Overall study results and limits: More naive CD4+ cells and higher diversity marked long-lived donors relative to aged donors.

Germline CDR1 is SGHDN and CDR2 is FVKESK. This CDR3 spans 15 amino acids. Trimming removed 3 bases from V and 7 bases from J, with 17 bases in between. On this clonotype itself: The antigen remains undetermined.

A sample-barcoded 5' primer and a J-beta primer mix were used in a second PCR of roughly 6 to 11 cycles. TCRdb re-derived calls from the 5' RACE reads in MiXCR, one entry per CDR3 protein. The sample holds fewer than 750,000 distinct CDR3 sequences, 45% to 60% seen once. What was sequenced was blood. The source of this sequence is a woman older than 75 in good health. The chain has TRBV14 and TRBJ2-3; the D gene is possibly TRBD2 (5 bases). The CDR3 spells CASSHSGLLTYTQYF. The CDR3 nucleotides are TGTGCCAGCAGCCACTCCGGACTCCTCACTTATACGCAGTATTTT.